This passage covers 19 T cell receptor beta chains from one sample sequenced in a study of T cells in Graves' hyperthyroidism and ophthalmopathy. There were TCR beta CDR3 regions amplified from RNA transcripts. The study used the HTBI primer set for a first-round RT-PCR of the TCR CDR3. TCRdb re-derived calls from the multiplex PCR reads in MiXCR, one entry per CDR3 protein. Here the sample spans 300,000 to 450,000 distinct CDR3 sequences, roughly 15% being singletons. Sequencing was done on a sample of blood. Receptors originate from a woman between 25 and 40 years old with Graves' ophthalmopathy.

This clonotype was recorded at least ten times. The rearrangement joins TRBV14 to TRBJ2-1; the D gene is possibly TRBD1 (5 bases). The length of the CDR3 is 14 residues. Germline CDR1 is SGHDN and CDR2 is FVKESK. V was cut by 4 bases and J by 5 bases, with 12 bases left in between. Here the CDR3 DNA reads TGTGCCAGCAGCCTCGTAGGGGAAAACAATGAGCAGTTCTTC. This translates into CASSLVGENNEQFF.

This clonotype occurred many times. The chain links TRBV5-1 to TRBJ2-5, with TRBD2 matching over 8 bases. After removal of 4 bases from V and 4 bases from J, the junction contained 6 bases not matched to a gene. This CDR3 contains 14 residues. Germline V gene data show CDR1 as SGHRS and CDR2 as YFSETQ. CDR3 DNA: TGCGCCAGCAGCCGCGGGGGGCAGCTAGAGACCCAGTACTTC. It specifies CASSRGGQLETQYF.

The DNA of the CDR3 is TGTGCCAGCAGTTACTCCGGGACGAGTTTTTATGGCTACACCTTC. It codes for CASSYSGTSFYGYTF. The chain links TRBV6-5 to TRBJ1-2; maybe TRBD1 (5 bases). This CDR3 is built from 15 residues. The V gene's germline CDR1 is MNHEY and CDR2 SVGAGI. V was trimmed by 0 bases and J by 5 bases, leaving 13 bases between them.

This clonotype appeared many times. Written as DNA, the CDR3 is TGTGCCAGCAGTTCGTGGCAGGGGGAAGATACGCAGTATTTT. Amino acid sequence: CASSSWQGEDTQYF. This chain joins TRBV28 and TRBJ2-3; 7 bases are shared with TRBD1. CDR1 is MDHEN, CDR2 SYDVKM, per germline. The CDR3 length is 14 residues. J gave up 5 bases and V 4 bases, and 6 bases lay outside the gene matches.

This clonotype was detected only a few times. The chain has TRBV5-5 and TRBJ2-1; 7 nucleotides agree with TRBD2. Germline CDR1 is SGHKS and CDR2 is YYEKEE (reference sequence). There are 15 residues in the CDR3. V dropped 2 bases and J dropped 4; count of bases not matched to a gene: 6. In nucleotides, the CDR3 is TGTGCCAGCAGCTTTTTAGTCGGGGGGTACAATGAGCAGTTCTTC. Its protein product is CASSFLVGGYNEQFF. The full variable domain, in which reference TRBV5-5 and TRBJ2-1 provide the parts outside the CDR3, is DAGVTQSPTHLIKTRGQQVTLRCSPISGHKSVSWYQQVLGQGPQFIFQYYEKEERGRGNFPDRFSARQFPNYSSELNVNALLLGDSALYLCASSFLVGGYNEQFFGPGTRLTVL.

The table lists this clonotype with many counts. V is TRBV20-1 and J is TRBJ1-5, with D maybe TRBD1 (6 bases). The CDR3 runs to 14 residues. V gave up 4 bases and J gave up 0 bases, with 10 bases separating them. In germline, CDR1 is DFQATT, CDR2 SNEGSKA (reference sequence). CDR3 nucleotide sequence: TGCAGTGCTATTCCGGGACATAGCAATCAGCCCCAGCATTTT. Translating it yields CSAIPGHSNQPQHF.

This clonotype was recorded at least ten times. V is TRBV20-1 and J is TRBJ1-1, with D tentatively TRBD1 (6 bases). This CDR3 has 12 residues. Trimming stripped 3 bases from V and 4 bases from J, with 9 bases between. Per the germline V gene, CDR1 is DFQATT and CDR2 is SNEGSKA (reference sequence). The DNA for the CDR3 is TGCAGTGCTAGGGGGACACTCACTGAAGCTTTCTTT. It specifies CSARGTLTEAFF.

J is TRBJ1-1 and V is TRBV13; the match to TRBD1 covers 8 bases. Trimming took 10 bases from V and 3 from J; bases not matched to a gene: 7. The CDR3 runs 13 residues. The V gene's germline CDR1 is PRHDT and CDR2 FYEKMQ (reference sequence). The CDR3 loop reads CATRTGRDTEAFF. CDR3 coding DNA: TGTGCCACCCGGACAGGGAGGGACACTGAAGCTTTCTTT.

The chain carries TRBV4-1 and TRBJ1-5; a possible D gene is TRBD1 (5 bases). Trimming shortened V by 6 bases and J by 4 bases, and 19 bases separated the two germline ends. The CDR3 length is 16 residues. The germline CDR1 and CDR2 sequences are MGHRA and YSYEKL. This chain's CDR3 is CASSPPGLPWNQPQHF. The CDR3 DNA reads TGCGCCAGCAGTCCTCCAGGGCTACCTTGGAATCAGCCCCAGCATTTT.

This clonotype was observed a handful of times. The genes are TRBV6-1 and TRBJ1-5; TRBD1 might be the D (6 bases). Germline values: CDR1 MNHNS, CDR2 SASEGT. The CDR3 extends over 14 amino acids. V was trimmed by 1 base and J by 4 bases, leaving 8 bases between them. In nucleotides, the CDR3 is TGTGCCAGCAGTGAAGTTACAGGGAATCAGCCCCAGCATTTT. Its translation: CASSEVTGNQPQHF.

This clonotype occurred many times. V gene TRBV14 combines with J gene TRBJ1-1; D possibly corresponds to TRBD1 (6 bases). The CDR3 contains 13 residues. Germline CDR1 reads SGHDN; CDR2 reads FVKESK. The ends were cut back, 4 bases at V and 11 bases at J, with 17 bases in the middle. CDR3 sequence (DNA): TGTGCCAGCAGCCGCCCAGGGGCTTTTCTCGCTTTCTTT. It specifies CASSRPGAFLAFF.

This clonotype was seen many times. V usage is TRBV2 and J usage is TRBJ1-1; maybe TRBD1 (6 bases). CDR1 is SNHLY and CDR2 is FYNNEI in the germline V gene. The CDR3 is made up of 15 amino acids. Trimming shortened V by 7 bases and J by 0 bases, and 15 bases separated the two germline ends. The CDR3 loop reads CASTHYYRVNTEAFF. As DNA, the CDR3 is TGTGCCAGCACCCACTACTACAGGGTGAACACTGAAGCTTTCTTT.

This clonotype occurred many times. The J gene is TRBJ1-3, the V gene TRBV3-1; no definite D call. The germline V and J ends were trimmed by 0 bases and 2 bases, with 8 bases remaining between them. The germline gives CDR1 LGHDT, CDR2 YNNKEL (reference sequence). CDR3 length equals 15 residues. Written as DNA, the CDR3 is TGTGCCAGCAGCCAAGACAGTCTACCTGGAAACACCATATATTTT. Residues: CASSQDSLPGNTIYF.

This clonotype was picked up a small number of times. The chain uses TRBV7-9 and TRBJ2-3; no definite D call. The germline gives CDR1 SEHNR, CDR2 FQNEAQ (reference sequence). The V gene lost 5 bases and the J gene lost 5 bases, with 8 bases spanning the gap. The CDR3 is 12 amino acids. CDR3 loop: CASSTDIDTQYF. DNA of the CDR3: TGTGCCAGCAGCACAGACATAGATACGCAGTATTTT.

In its sample, this clonotype was seen once. With a much larger clone just one base away, this may be a read error. This chain uses TRBV20-1 with TRBJ1-4; no clear D gene. The CDR3 runs to 12 residues. CDR1 DFQATT and CDR2 SNEGSKA come from the germline V gene (reference sequence). The CDR3 here is CSARSGNEELFF. DNA of the CDR3: TGCAGTGCTAGGTCAGGAAATGAAGAACTGTTTTTT.

This clonotype occurred many times. The rearrangement joins TRBV3-1 to TRBJ2-7, with D unresolved. This CDR3 contains 17 residues. The V end was cut by 0 bases, the J end by 0 bases, with 15 bases between. Germline lookup yields CDR1 LGHDT and CDR2 YNNKEL (reference sequence). The CDR3 here is CASSQDPLVASSYEQYF. The CDR3 DNA reads as TGTGCCAGCAGCCAAGATCCTTTGGTCGCAAGCTCCTACGAGCAGTACTTC.

This clonotype was counted many times. The V call is TRBV9, the J call TRBJ2-3; D unclear. The ends were cut back, 3 bases at V and 1 base at J, with 18 bases in the middle. CDR3 length equals 17 residues. Germline CDR1 is SGDLS and CDR2 is YYNGEE. CDR3 amino acids: CASSAHRLGLGTDTQYF. The CDR3, as DNA: TGTGCCAGCAGCGCCCATCGACTTGGATTGGGCACAGATACGCAGTATTTT.

This clonotype has a single count. The V call is TRBV28, the J call TRBJ1-2; 9 nucleotides agree with TRBD1. Per germline, CDR1 MDHEN and CDR2 SYDVKM. Trimming at V came to 4 bases and at J to 8 bases, leaving 8 bases not matched to a gene. The CDR3 runs to 14 residues. CDR3 in DNA: TGTGCCAGCAGTTACCTACAGGGGGCAGACGGCTACACCTTC. Translating it yields CASSYLQGADGYTF.

This clonotype was counted many times. The chain uses TRBV5-1 and TRBJ2-1; 9 positions match TRBD1. J was trimmed by 8 bases and V by 7 bases; bases with no gene match: 10. Germline values: CDR1 SGHRS, CDR2 YFSETQ. The CDR3 is made up of 14 amino acids. The CDR3 is CASAGQGILDEQFF. The DNA for the CDR3 is TGCGCCAGCGCGGGACAGGGTATTTTGGATGAGCAGTTCTTC.